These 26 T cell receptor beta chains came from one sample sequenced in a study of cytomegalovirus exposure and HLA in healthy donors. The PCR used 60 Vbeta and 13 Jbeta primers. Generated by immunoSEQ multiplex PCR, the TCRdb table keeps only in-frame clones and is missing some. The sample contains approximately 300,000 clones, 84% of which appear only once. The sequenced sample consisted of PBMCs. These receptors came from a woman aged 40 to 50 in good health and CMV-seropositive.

CDR3 loop: CASSLSGGRSQETQYF. The CDR3, as DNA: TGTGCCAGCAGTTTATCGGGCGGGAGGAGCCAAGAGACCCAGTACTTC. The rearrangement links TRBV27 to TRBJ2-5, with 8 bases aligning to TRBD2. The junction had 4 bases not matched to a gene; V was cut back by 0 bases and J by 1 base. Germline-derived CDR1 and CDR2 are MNHEY and SMNVEV (reference sequence). There are 16 residues in the CDR3.

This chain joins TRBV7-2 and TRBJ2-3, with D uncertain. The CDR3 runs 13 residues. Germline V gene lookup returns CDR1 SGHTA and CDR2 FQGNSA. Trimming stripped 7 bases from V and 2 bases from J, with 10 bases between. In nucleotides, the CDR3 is TGTGCCAGCACCCACTATAACACAGATACGCAGTATTTT. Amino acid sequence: CASTHYNTDTQYF.

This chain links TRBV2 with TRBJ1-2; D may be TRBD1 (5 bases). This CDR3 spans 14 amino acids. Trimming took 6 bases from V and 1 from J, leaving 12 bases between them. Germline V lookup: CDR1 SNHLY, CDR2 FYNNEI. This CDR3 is CASSPGGVNYGYTF. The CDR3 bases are TGTGCCAGCAGCCCGGGGGGGGTTAACTATGGCTACACCTTC.

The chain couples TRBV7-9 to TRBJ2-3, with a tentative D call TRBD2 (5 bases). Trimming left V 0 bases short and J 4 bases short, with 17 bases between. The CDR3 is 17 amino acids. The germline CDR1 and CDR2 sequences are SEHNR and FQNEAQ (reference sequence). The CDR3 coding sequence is TGTGCCAGCAGCTTAGCCAGCGGCCCTGTGGGCGCAGATACGCAGTATTTT. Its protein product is CASSLASGPVGADTQYF. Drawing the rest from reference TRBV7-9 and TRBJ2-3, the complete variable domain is DTGVSQNPRHKITKRGQNVTFRCDPISEHNRLYWYRQTLGQGPEFLTYFQNEAQLEKSRLLSDRFSAERPKGSFSTLEIQRTEQGDSAMYLCASSLASGPVGADTQYFGPGTRLTVL.

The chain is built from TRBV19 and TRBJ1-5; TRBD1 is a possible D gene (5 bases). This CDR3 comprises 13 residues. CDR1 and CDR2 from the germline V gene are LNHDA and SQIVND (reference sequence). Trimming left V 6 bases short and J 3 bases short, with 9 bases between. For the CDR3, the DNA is TGTGCCAGTAGCCGACAGTCCAATCAGCCCCAGCATTTT. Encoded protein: CASSRQSNQPQHF.

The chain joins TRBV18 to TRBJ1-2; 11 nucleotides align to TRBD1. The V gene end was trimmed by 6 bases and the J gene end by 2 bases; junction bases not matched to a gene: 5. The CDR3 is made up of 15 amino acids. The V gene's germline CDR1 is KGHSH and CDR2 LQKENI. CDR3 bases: TGTGCCAGCTCGCCCGGGGACAGGGGGAACTATGGCTACACCTTC. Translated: CASSPGDRGNYGYTF.

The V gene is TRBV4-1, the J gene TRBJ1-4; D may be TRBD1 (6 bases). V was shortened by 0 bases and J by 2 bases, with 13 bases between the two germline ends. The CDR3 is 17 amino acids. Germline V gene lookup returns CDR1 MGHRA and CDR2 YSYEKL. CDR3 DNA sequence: TGCGCCAGCAGCCAAGACCAGGACAGCGCGACTAATGAAAAACTGTTTTTT. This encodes CASSQDQDSATNEKLFF.

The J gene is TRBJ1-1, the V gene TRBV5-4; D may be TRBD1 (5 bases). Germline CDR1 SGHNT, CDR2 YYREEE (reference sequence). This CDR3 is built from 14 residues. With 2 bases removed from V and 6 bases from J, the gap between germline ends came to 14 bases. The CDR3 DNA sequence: TGTGCCAGCAGCTTAGCAGGGTGGTTGGCTGAAGCTTTCTTT. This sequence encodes CASSLAGWLAEAFF.

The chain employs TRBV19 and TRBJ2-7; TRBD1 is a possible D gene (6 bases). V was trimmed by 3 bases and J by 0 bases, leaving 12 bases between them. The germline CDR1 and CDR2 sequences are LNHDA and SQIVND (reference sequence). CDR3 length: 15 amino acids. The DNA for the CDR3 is TGTGCCAGTAGTATGAGCCAACAGGGCTCCTACGAGCAGTACTTC. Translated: CASSMSQQGSYEQYF. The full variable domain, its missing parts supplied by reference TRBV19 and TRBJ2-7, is DGGITQSPKYLFRKEGQNVTLSCEQNLNHDAMYWYRQDPGQGLRLIYYSQIVNDFQKGDIAEGYSVSREKKESFPLTVTSAQKNPTAFYLCASSMSQQGSYEQYFGPGTRLTVT.

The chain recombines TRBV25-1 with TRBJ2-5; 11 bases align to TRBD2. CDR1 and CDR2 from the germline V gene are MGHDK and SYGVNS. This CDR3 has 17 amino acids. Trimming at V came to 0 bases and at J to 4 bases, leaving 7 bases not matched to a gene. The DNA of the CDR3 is TGTGCCAGCAGTGAATATAAAAACGGACTAGCGGGAGAGACCCAGTACTTC. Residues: CASSEYKNGLAGETQYF.

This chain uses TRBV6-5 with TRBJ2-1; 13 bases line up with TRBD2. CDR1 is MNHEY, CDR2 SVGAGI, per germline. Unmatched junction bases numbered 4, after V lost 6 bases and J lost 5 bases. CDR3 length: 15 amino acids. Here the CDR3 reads CASRPGTSGNNEQFF. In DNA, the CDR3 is TGTGCCAGCAGACCCGGGACTAGCGGGAACAATGAGCAGTTCTTC.

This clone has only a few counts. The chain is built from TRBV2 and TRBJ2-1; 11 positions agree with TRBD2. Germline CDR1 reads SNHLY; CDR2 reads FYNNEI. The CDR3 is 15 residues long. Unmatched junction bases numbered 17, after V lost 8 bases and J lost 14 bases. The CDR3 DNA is TGTGCCAGCTCAACGGGACTAGCGGACTTTGGGGTCGAGTTCTTC. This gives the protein CASSTGLADFGVEFF.

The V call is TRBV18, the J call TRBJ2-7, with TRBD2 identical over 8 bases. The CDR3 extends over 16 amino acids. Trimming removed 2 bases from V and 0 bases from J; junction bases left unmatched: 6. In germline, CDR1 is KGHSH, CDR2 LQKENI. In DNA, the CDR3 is TGTGCCAGCTCACCAAGCGGGAGAGCCACCTCCTACGAGCAGTACTTC. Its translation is CASSPSGRATSYEQYF.

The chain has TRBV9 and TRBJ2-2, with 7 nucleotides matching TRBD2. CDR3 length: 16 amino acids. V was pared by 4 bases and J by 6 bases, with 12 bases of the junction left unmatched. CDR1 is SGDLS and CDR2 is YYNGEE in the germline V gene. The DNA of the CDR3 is TGTGCCAGCAGCCAATCCGGGGGGAGAAGGCCCGGGGAGCTGTTTTTT. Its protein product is CASSQSGGRRPGELFF.

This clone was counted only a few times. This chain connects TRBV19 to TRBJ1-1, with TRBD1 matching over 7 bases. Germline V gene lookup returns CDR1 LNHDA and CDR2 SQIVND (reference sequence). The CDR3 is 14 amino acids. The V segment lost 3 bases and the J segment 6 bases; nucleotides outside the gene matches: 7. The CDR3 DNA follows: TGTGCCAGTAGTATTACCCTAGGGGGCTCTGAAGCTTTCTTT. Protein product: CASSITLGGSEAFF.

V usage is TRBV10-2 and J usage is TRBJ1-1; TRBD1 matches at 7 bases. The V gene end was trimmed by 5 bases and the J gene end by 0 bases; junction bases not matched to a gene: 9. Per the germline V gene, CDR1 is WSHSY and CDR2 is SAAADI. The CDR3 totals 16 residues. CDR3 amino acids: CASSRLLTGMNTEAFF. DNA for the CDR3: TGCGCCAGCAGTCGTCTTCTGACAGGGATGAACACTGAAGCTTTCTTT.

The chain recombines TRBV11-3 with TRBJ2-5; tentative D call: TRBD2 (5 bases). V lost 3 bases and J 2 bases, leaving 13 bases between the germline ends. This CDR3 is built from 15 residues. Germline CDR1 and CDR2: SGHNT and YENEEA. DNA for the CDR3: TGTGCCAGCAGCTTCCGTCCGGGCGGGCAAGAGACCCAGTACTTC. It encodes CASSFRPGGQETQYF.

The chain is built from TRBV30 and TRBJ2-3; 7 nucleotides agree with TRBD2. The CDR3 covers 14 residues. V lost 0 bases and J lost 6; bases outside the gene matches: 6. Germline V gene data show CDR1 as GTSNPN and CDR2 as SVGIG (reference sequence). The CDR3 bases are TGTGCCTGGAGTGTGGCTAGCGGAGGGGATACGCAGTATTTT. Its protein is CAWSVASGGDTQYF.

Here the CDR3 DNA reads TGCGCCAGCAGCCAAGATAGCGCGGTCCCGAGGCAGCCCCAGCATTTT. Protein sequence: CASSQDSAVPRQPQHF. The rearrangement joins TRBV4-1 to TRBJ1-5, with D unclear. Germline assignment: CDR1 MGHRA and CDR2 YSYEKL. The CDR3 is 16 residues long. Trimming took 0 bases from V and 7 from J, leaving 16 bases between them.

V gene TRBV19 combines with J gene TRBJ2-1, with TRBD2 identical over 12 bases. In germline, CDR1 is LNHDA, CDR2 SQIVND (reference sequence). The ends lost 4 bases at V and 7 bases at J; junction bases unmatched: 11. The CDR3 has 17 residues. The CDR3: CASSTPSGRAVWNEQFF. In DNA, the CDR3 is TGTGCCAGTAGTACCCCTAGCGGGAGGGCCGTGTGGAATGAGCAGTTCTTC.

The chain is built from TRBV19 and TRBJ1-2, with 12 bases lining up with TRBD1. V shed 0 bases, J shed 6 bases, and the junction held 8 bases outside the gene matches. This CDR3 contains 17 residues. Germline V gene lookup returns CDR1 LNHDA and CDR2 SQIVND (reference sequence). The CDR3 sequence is CASSIDHGTGGWNGYTF. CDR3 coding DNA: TGTGCCAGTAGTATAGACCACGGGACAGGGGGCTGGAATGGCTACACCTTC.

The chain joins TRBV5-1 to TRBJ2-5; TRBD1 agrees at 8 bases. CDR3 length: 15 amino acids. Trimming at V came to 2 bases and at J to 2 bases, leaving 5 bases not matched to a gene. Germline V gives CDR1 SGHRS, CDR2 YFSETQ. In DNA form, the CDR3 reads TGCGCCAGCAGCTTTGGCAGGGGGCTTCAAGAGACCCAGTACTTC. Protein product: CASSFGRGLQETQYF. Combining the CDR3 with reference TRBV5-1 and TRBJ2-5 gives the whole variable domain KAGVTQTPRYLIKTRGQQVTLSCSPISGHRSVSWYQQTPGQGLQFLFEYFSETQRNKGNFPGRFSGRQFSNSRSEMNVSTLELGDSALYLCASSFGRGLQETQYFGPGTRLLVL.

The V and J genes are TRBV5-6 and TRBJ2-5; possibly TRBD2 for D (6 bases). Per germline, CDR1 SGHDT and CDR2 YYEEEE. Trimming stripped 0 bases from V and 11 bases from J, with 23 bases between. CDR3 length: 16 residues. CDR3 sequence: CASSLGGVSGTPGQYF. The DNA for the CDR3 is TGTGCCAGCAGCTTGGGGGGGGTTAGCGGAACTCCGGGGCAGTACTTC.

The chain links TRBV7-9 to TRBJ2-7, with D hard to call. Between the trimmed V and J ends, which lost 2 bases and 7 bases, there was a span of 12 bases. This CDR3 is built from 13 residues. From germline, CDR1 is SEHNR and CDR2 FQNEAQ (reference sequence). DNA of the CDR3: TGTGCCAGCAGCTTAAAAGACATGTTGGAGCAGTACTTC. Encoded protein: CASSLKDMLEQYF. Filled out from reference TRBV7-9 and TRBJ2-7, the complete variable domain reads DTGVSQNPRHKITKRGQNVTFRCDPISEHNRLYWYRQTLGQGPEFLTYFQNEAQLEKSRLLSDRFSAERPKGSFSTLEIQRTEQGDSAMYLCASSLKDMLEQYFGPGTRLTVT.

The CDR3 region has the DNA TGTGCCAGCAGTGGAAGTCCGAGGCGGTGGACCCAGTACTTC. This sequence encodes CASSGSPRRWTQYF. V gene TRBV25-1 combines with J gene TRBJ2-5; D unresolved. This CDR3 comprises 14 residues. From germline, CDR1 is MGHDK and CDR2 SYGVNS. The V gene lost 4 bases and the J gene lost 7 bases, with 16 bases spanning the gap.

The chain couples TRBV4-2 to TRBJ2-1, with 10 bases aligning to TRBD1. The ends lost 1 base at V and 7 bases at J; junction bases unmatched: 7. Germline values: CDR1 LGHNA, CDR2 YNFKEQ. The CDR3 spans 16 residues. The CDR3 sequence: CASSQGGRTGGNEQFF. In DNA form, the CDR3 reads TGTGCCAGCAGCCAAGGGGGGAGGACAGGGGGGAATGAGCAGTTCTTC.